This is a list of T cell receptor beta chains from one sample in a study of CD8 T cells in Susac syndrome. TCRdb re-analysed the immunoSEQ multiplex PCR reads in MiXCR, keeping a single row per CDR3 protein. Of 110,000 or so distinct CDR3 sequences listed, about 93% were seen once; the top ten hold about 0.14%. Material for sequencing was CD4+ T cells from PBMCs. The receptors come from a human donor in good health. Each CDR3 is given without its conserved first and last residue. Fields, in order: J gene, V gene, CDR3 protein.

J gene: TRBJ2-3
V gene: TRBV14
CDR3 protein: ASSQGRGTLLTDTQY

J gene: TRBJ2-7
V gene: TRBV5-6
CDR3 protein: ASSSRTGPPDEQY

J gene: TRBJ1-2
V gene: TRBV29-1
CDR3 protein: SAIDREFGYT

J gene: TRBJ2-2
V gene: TRBV7-7
CDR3 protein: ASSRTSGASTGELF

J gene: TRBJ2-7
V gene: TRBV7-9
CDR3 protein: ASSILQGSYEQY

J gene: TRBJ1-2
V gene: TRBV20-1
CDR3 protein: SARDRDRGFYGYT

J gene: TRBJ1-1
V gene: TRBV6-6
CDR3 protein: ASSRVNRGNTEAF

J gene: TRBJ2-7
V gene: TRBV20-1
CDR3 protein: SAQVPGGAYEQY

J gene: TRBJ1-1
V gene: TRBV25-1
CDR3 protein: ASEGGGAAF

J gene: TRBJ1-3
V gene: TRBV29-1
CDR3 protein: SVHGQHSGNTIY

J gene: TRBJ1-2
V gene: TRBV7-8
CDR3 protein: ASSSDGGNYGYT

J gene: TRBJ2-1
V gene: TRBV14
CDR3 protein: ASSQDRSGTSGAYNEQF

J gene: TRBJ1-1
V gene: TRBV19
CDR3 protein: ASSPILRDRGSEAF

J gene: TRBJ2-2
V gene: TRBV20-1
CDR3 protein: SASPWGVNTGELF

J gene: TRBJ2-7
V gene: TRBV7-9
CDR3 protein: ASSSHRDRVYEQY

J gene: TRBJ1-1
V gene: TRBV6-1
CDR3 protein: ASTRGLSPVNTEAF

J gene: TRBJ2-1
V gene: TRBV12-3/TRBV12-4
CDR3 protein: ASSLGRLSYNEQF

J gene: TRBJ2-2
V gene: TRBV7-9
CDR3 protein: ASTHGTENTGELF

J gene: TRBJ1-1
V gene: TRBV7-9
CDR3 protein: ASSLEVGRPEAF

J gene: TRBJ2-7
V gene: TRBV18
CDR3 protein: ASSIGFYEQY

J gene: TRBJ1-2
V gene: TRBV24-1
CDR3 protein: ATTHNGYT

J gene: TRBJ1-5
V gene: TRBV4-3
CDR3 protein: ASSQGLRQHNQPQH